The next 28 T cell receptor beta chains were all read from a single sample in a study of OX40 agonist ivuxolimab in advanced cancers. TCRdb keeps only in-frame clones here, not all; method: immunoSEQ multiplex PCR. This sample has 60,000 to 85,000 clones, with 94% found just once. Sample: CD4+ or CD8+ T cells sorted from blood, taken in a trial of the OX40 agonist ivuxolimab. The receptor source for this set is an adult with an advanced solid tumor such as melanoma, head and neck, liver or kidney cancer.

The chain recombines TRBV19 with TRBJ1-1; D unresolved. Trimming pared 0 bases from V and 4 bases from J, leaving 15 bases between. This CDR3 region has 16 residues. Germline V CDR1 and CDR2: LNHDA, SQIVND (reference sequence). The CDR3, as DNA: TGTGCCAGTAGTATAGATCCCACTGGACCCCCCACTGAAGCTTTCTTT. Translating it yields CASSIDPTGPPTEAFF.

V gene TRBV20-1 combines with J gene TRBJ1-1; no reliable D call. Germline CDR1 DFQATT, CDR2 SNEGSKA (reference sequence). V lost 0 bases, J lost 7 bases, and 3 bases lay in between. The length of the CDR3 is 10 residues. CDR3 in DNA: TGCAGTGCTAGAGACAATGAAGCTTTCTTT. This translates into CSARDNEAFF.

The chain has TRBV25-1 and TRBJ2-7; 8 nucleotides match TRBD1. This CDR3 has 14 amino acids. CDR1 and CDR2 from the germline V gene are MGHDK and SYGVNS. Germline trimming cut 3 bases from V and 2 bases from J; bases unmatched to any gene: 3. The CDR3 region has the DNA TGTGCCAGCAGTGAGGGGACAGGACCCTACGAGCAGTACTTC. Protein: CASSEGTGPYEQYF.

The J gene is TRBJ2-5, the V gene TRBV28, with D possibly matching TRBD2 (5 bases). With the DNA end fitting TRBJ2-7 better, the J assignment may be wrong. The length of the CDR3 is 13 residues. The germline V gene has CDR1 MDHEN and CDR2 SYDVKM. CDR3 coding DNA: TGTGCCAGCAGATCCATCCCCGGGGACGAGCAGTACTTC. The encoded protein is CASRSIPGDEQYF.

The chain links TRBV7-9 to TRBJ1-1; D gene unclear. The length of the CDR3 is 14 residues. The germline V gene encodes CDR1 SEHNR and CDR2 FQNEAQ (reference sequence). Deletions cut 4 bases from V and 1 base from J, with 10 bases between. CDR3 bases: TGTGCCAGCAGCTCAAGCGAGGGGAACACTGAAGCTTTCTTT. As protein: CASSSSEGNTEAFF.

The V and J genes are TRBV27 and TRBJ1-1, with no clear D. Germline V lookup: CDR1 MNHEY, CDR2 SMNVEV (reference sequence). Trimming removed 6 bases at V and 0 bases at J, with 11 bases between. This CDR3 has 14 residues. CDR3 sequence: CASRKLGLNTEAFF. DNA of the CDR3: TGTGCCAGCAGGAAACTCGGATTGAACACTGAAGCTTTCTTT.

V gene TRBV28 combines with J gene TRBJ1-2, with 8 bases lining up with TRBD1. The CDR3 runs to 13 residues. The V segment lost 3 bases and the J segment 5 bases; nucleotides outside the gene matches: 2. The germline gives CDR1 MDHEN, CDR2 SYDVKM. The CDR3 spells CASSFRTGYGYTF. In DNA, the CDR3 is TGTGCCAGCAGTTTCCGGACAGGGTATGGCTACACCTTC.

The chain is built from TRBV27 and TRBJ2-1; 10 bases align to TRBD1. The germline gives CDR1 MNHEY, CDR2 SMNVEV (reference sequence). Trimming cost V 5 bases and J 2 bases; bases outside gene matches: 3. The CDR3 has 15 amino acids. In DNA form, the CDR3 reads TGTGCCAGCAGTCCCGGGACAGGGGCCTACAATGAGCAGTTCTTC. It is translated as CASSPGTGAYNEQFF.

The chain uses TRBV5-4 and TRBJ1-2; a weak D match, TRBD1 (5 bases). The CDR3 has 15 amino acids. The V gene lost 1 base and the J gene lost 4 bases, with 14 bases spanning the gap. CDR1 SGHNT and CDR2 YYREEE come from the germline V gene (reference sequence). CDR3 DNA sequence: TGTGCCAGCAGCTTGCAGGGCAGGGCGGGCTATGGCTACACCTTC. It translates to CASSLQGRAGYGYTF.

The chain employs TRBV7-2 and TRBJ1-2, with 7 bases fitting TRBD1. Germline trimming cut 3 bases from V and 3 bases from J; bases unmatched to any gene: 1. Germline V gene data show CDR1 as SGHTA and CDR2 as FQGNSA. CDR3 length: 13 amino acids. CDR3 sequence reads: CASSFTGDYGYTF. The CDR3 region has the DNA TGTGCCAGCAGCTTTACAGGGGACTATGGCTACACCTTC.

The chain has TRBV4-3 and TRBJ2-5, with TRBD1 identical over 7 bases. V dropped 1 base and J dropped 4; count of bases not matched to a gene: 12. The CDR3 extends over 17 amino acids. Germline V CDR1 and CDR2: LGHNA, YSLEER. This CDR3 reads CASSQALSVTGRETQYF. The CDR3 bases are TGCGCCAGCAGCCAAGCTCTCTCGGTGACAGGGAGAGAGACCCAGTACTTC.

The chain links TRBV4-1 to TRBJ1-2; D might be TRBD1 (5 bases). The V end lost 1 base, the J end lost 2 bases, and 8 bases lay between the germline ends. Germline V gene data show CDR1 as MGHRA and CDR2 as YSYEKL. CDR3 length: 14 residues. CDR3 amino acids: CASSQGDWNYGYTF. CDR3 DNA sequence: TGCGCCAGCAGCCAAGGGGACTGGAACTATGGCTACACCTTC.

The gene calls are TRBV29-1 and TRBJ2-1, with 9 bases that match TRBD1. This CDR3 is 15 amino acids long. Losses at the gene ends were 5 bases for V and 8 bases for J; bases not matched to a gene: 13. Germline values: CDR1 SQVTM, CDR2 ANQGSEA. The CDR3 region is CSVPPRDRVYDEQFF. As DNA, the CDR3 is TGCAGCGTTCCTCCCCGGGACAGGGTATACGATGAGCAGTTCTTC.

The chain carries TRBV9 and TRBJ1-1; possible D gene TRBD1, 6 bases. This CDR3 contains 16 residues. Trimming removed 3 bases at V and 10 bases at J, with 25 bases between. CDR1 and CDR2 (germline): SGDLS, YYNGEE. The CDR3 here is CASSEGGDAALNVAFF. CDR3 nucleotide sequence: TGTGCCAGCAGCGAGGGGGGCGACGCGGCACTAAACGTAGCTTTCTTT.

The chain joins TRBV5-6 to TRBJ2-4; D is tentatively TRBD1 or TRBD2 (5 bases each). This CDR3 is built from 14 residues. V was cut by 3 bases and J by 4 bases, with 11 bases left in between. The germline CDR1 and CDR2 sequences are SGHDT and YYEEEE. The CDR3 loop is CASSSWGIKNIQYF. In nucleotides, the CDR3 is TGTGCCAGCAGCTCTTGGGGGATTAAAAACATTCAGTACTTC.

The chain employs TRBV11-2 and TRBJ2-5, with a possible D match to TRBD2 (6 bases). The J call could be wrong; TRBJ2-7 is a better fit for the DNA end. The CDR3 spans 17 residues. CDR1 is SGHAT and CDR2 is FQNNGV in the germline V gene. CDR3: CASSFSLGRDSPYEQYF. CDR3 bases: TGTGCCAGCAGCTTCTCCCTGGGTAGGGACTCCCCCTACGAGCAGTACTTC.

The chain has TRBV2 and TRBJ1-1, with D tentatively TRBD1 (6 bases). In germline, CDR1 is SNHLY, CDR2 FYNNEI. The V end lost 1 base, the J end lost 6 bases, and 15 bases lay between the germline ends. The CDR3 has 15 residues. CDR3 in amino acids: CASSEEGGGFSEAFF. The CDR3 DNA reads TGTGCCAGCAGTGAAGAAGGGGGGGGATTTTCTGAAGCTTTCTTT.

V gene TRBV7-6 combines with J gene TRBJ2-4; possible D gene TRBD1, 5 bases. This CDR3 is 13 amino acids long. V lost 1 base and J lost 7, with 8 bases in between. CDR1 and CDR2 (germline): SGHVS, FNYEAQ. The CDR3 DNA reads as TGTGCCAGCAGCTTAGGGCAGGGCAACATTCAGTACTTC. This codes for CASSLGQGNIQYF.

The chain couples TRBV19 to TRBJ1-1; no clear D gene. Germline CDR1 reads LNHDA; CDR2 reads SQIVND (reference sequence). V lost 1 base, J lost 1 base, and 4 bases lay in between. CDR3 length: 13 residues. The CDR3 sequence is CASSIVQNTEAFF. CDR3 coding DNA: TGTGCCAGTAGTATAGTCCAGAACACTGAAGCTTTCTTT.

The J gene is TRBJ2-3, the V gene TRBV5-1; a possible D gene is TRBD2 (6 bases). The CDR3 covers 17 residues. Trimming removed 3 bases from V and 0 bases from J, with 17 bases in between. The germline V gene encodes CDR1 SGHRS and CDR2 YFSETQ. As DNA, the CDR3 is TGCGCCAGCAGCTCCCAGACGGGAGACGGTAGCACAGATACGCAGTATTTT. It codes for CASSSQTGDGSTDTQYF.

V and J are TRBV7-9 and TRBJ2-2, with 10 bases fitting TRBD1. J was trimmed by 8 bases and V by 5 bases; bases with no gene match: 8. Germline V gives CDR1 SEHNR, CDR2 FQNEAQ (reference sequence). The CDR3 has 15 amino acids. CDR3 loop: CASSPAGTGAGELFF. CDR3 bases: TGTGCCAGCAGCCCCGCCGGGACAGGGGCTGGGGAGCTGTTTTTT.

The chain joins TRBV27 to TRBJ1-1, with a possible D match to TRBD1 (6 bases). This CDR3 has 15 amino acids. The V end lost 0 bases, the J end lost 2 bases, and 10 bases lay between the germline ends. Germline loops: CDR1 MNHEY, CDR2 SMNVEV (reference sequence). In DNA, the CDR3 is TGTGCCAGCAGTTTATCCCCAGGGGCAAACACTGAAGCTTTCTTT. Its translation: CASSLSPGANTEAFF.

V and J are TRBV5-6 and TRBJ2-1; TRBD2 might be the D (5 bases). The CDR3 runs 16 residues. Trimming removed 0 bases from V and 0 bases from J, with 10 bases in between. Germline CDR1 SGHDT, CDR2 YYEEEE. The CDR3 reads CASSLDEGSSYNEQFF. In DNA form, the CDR3 reads TGTGCCAGCAGCTTGGACGAAGGGAGCTCCTACAATGAGCAGTTCTTC.

This chain joins TRBV11-2 and TRBJ1-1; D ambiguous. V was shortened by 3 bases and J by 4 bases, with 9 bases between the two germline ends. CDR3 length: 13 amino acids. Germline V gene sequence: CDR1 SGHAT, CDR2 FQNNGV. This CDR3 is CASSFRGSTEAFF. The CDR3 nucleotides read TGTGCCAGCAGCTTCCGAGGTAGCACTGAAGCTTTCTTT.

CDR3: CASSLASGRSYNEQFF. The CDR3 DNA sequence: TGTGCCAGCAGCTTGGCTAGCGGGAGGTCCTACAATGAGCAGTTCTTC. This sequence joins TRBV7-8 and TRBJ2-1; TRBD2 matches at 11 bases. The CDR3 sequence is 16 residues long. CDR1 and CDR2 from the germline V gene are SGHVS and FQNEAQ. V dropped 3 bases and J dropped 1; count of bases not matched to a gene: 2.

The chain couples TRBV7-2 to TRBJ2-7; a possible D gene is TRBD2 (6 bases). CDR3 length: 14 amino acids. Germline V gene data show CDR1 as SGHTA and CDR2 as FQGNSA. Trimming shortened V by 2 bases and J by 0 bases, and 8 bases separated the two germline ends. The CDR3 here is CASSLPGSSYEQYF. In DNA, the CDR3 is TGTGCCAGCAGCTTACCCGGGAGCTCCTACGAGCAGTACTTC.

The genes are TRBV14 and TRBJ2-5, with D tentatively TRBD2 (5 bases). The length of the CDR3 is 14 residues. V was pared by 0 bases and J by 9 bases, with 14 bases between. Germline CDR1 is SGHDN and CDR2 is FVKESK. CDR3 nucleotide sequence: TGTGCCAGCAGCCAAGAATTCTGGAGGCCGGCCCAGTACTTC. The encoded protein is CASSQEFWRPAQYF.

CDR3 sequence: CASSTPAGPYEQYF. In nucleotides, the CDR3 is TGTGCCAGTAGTACCCCGGCCGGGCCCTACGAGCAGTACTTC. The V call is TRBV19, the J call TRBJ2-7; D uncertain. The CDR3 loop spans 14 amino acids. Germline CDR1 is LNHDA and CDR2 is SQIVND (reference sequence). Trimming cost V 4 bases and J 2 bases, with 12 bases left between them.